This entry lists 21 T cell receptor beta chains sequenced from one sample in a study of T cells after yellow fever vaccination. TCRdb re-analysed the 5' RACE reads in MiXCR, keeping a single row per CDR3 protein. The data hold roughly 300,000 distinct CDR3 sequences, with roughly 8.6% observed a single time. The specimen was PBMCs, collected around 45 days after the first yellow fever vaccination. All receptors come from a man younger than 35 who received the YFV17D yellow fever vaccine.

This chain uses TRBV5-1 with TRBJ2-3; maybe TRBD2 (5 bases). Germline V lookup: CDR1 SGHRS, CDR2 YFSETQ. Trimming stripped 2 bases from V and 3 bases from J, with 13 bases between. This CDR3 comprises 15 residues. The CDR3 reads CASSFRTGLTDTQYF. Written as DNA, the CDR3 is TGCGCCAGCAGCTTTCGGACGGGATTGACAGATACGCAGTATTTT.

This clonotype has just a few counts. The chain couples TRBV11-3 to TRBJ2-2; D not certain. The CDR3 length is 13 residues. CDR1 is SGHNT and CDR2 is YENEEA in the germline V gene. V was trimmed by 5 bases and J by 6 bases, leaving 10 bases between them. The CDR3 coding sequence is TGTGCCAGCAGCCGCGACAATGCCGGGGAGCTGTTTTTT. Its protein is CASSRDNAGELFF.

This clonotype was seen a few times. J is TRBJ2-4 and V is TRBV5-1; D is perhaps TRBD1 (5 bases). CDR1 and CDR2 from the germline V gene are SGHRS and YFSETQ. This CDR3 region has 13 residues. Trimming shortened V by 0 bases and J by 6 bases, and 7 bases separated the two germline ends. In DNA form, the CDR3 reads TGCGCCAGCAGCTTGGGGGGCGCAAACATTCAGTACTTC. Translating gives CASSLGGANIQYF.

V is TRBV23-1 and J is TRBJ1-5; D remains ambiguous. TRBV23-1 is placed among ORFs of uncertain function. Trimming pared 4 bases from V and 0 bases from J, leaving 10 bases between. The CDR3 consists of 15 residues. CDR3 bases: TGCGCCAGCAGTCTCACAAAGGGTAGCAATCAGCCCCAGCATTTT. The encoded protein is CASSLTKGSNQPQHF.

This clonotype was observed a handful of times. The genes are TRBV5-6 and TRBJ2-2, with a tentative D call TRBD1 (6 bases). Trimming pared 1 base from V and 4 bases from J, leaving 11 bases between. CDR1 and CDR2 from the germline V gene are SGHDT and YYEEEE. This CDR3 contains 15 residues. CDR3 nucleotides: TGTGCCAGCAGCTTGTGGGGGCCGGTCACCGGGGAGCTGTTTTTT. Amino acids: CASSLWGPVTGELFF.

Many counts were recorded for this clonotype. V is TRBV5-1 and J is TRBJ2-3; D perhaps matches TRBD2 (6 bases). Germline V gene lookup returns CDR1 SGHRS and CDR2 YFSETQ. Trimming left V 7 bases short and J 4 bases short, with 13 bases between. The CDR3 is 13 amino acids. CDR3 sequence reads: CASRRGYADTQYF. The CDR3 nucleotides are TGCGCCAGCCGGAGGGGATACGCAGATACGCAGTATTTT. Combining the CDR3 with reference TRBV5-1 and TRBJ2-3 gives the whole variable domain KAGVTQTPRYLIKTRGQQVTLSCSPISGHRSVSWYQQTPGQGLQFLFEYFSETQRNKGNFPGRFSGRQFSNSRSEMNVSTLELGDSALYLCASRRGYADTQYFGPGTRLTVL.

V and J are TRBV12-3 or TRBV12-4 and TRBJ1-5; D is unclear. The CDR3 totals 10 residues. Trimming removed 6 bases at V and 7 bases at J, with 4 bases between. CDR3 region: CASRCQPQHF. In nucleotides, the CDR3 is TGTGCCAGCAGGTGCCAGCCCCAGCATTTT.

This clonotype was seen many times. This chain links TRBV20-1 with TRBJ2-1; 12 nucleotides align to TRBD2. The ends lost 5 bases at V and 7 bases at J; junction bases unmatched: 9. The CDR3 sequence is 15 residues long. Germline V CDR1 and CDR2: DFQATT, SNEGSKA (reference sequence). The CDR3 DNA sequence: TGCAGTGCTGAACCGACTAGCGGGGGAGGTAATGAGCAGTTCTTC. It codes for CSAEPTSGGGNEQFF.

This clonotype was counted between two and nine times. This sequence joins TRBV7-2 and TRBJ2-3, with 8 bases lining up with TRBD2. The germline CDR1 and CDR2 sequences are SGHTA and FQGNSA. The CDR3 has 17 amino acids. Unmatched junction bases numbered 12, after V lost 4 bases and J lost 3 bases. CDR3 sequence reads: CASSSPYGGADTDTQYF. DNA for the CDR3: TGTGCCAGCAGCTCCCCCTACGGGGGGGCGGATACAGATACGCAGTATTTT.

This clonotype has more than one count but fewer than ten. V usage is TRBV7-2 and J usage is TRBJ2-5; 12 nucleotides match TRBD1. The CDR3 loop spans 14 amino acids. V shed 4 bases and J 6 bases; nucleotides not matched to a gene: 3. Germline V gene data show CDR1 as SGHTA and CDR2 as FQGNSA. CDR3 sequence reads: CASSWDRGQKTQYF. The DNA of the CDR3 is TGTGCCAGCAGCTGGGACAGGGGGCAAAAGACCCAGTACTTC.

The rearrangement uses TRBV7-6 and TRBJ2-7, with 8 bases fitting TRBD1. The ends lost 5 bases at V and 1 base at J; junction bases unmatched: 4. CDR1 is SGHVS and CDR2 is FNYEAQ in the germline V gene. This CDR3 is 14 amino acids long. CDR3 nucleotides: TGTGCCAGCAGCGTATGGGACAGGTCCTACGAGCAGTACTTC. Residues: CASSVWDRSYEQYF.

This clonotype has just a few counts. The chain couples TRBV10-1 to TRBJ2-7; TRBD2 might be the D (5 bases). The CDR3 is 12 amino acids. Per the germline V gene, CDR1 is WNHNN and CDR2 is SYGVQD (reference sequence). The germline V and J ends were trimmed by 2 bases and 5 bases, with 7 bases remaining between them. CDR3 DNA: TGCGCCAGCAGTGAGGCGGGCGACGAGCAGTACTTC. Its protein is CASSEAGDEQYF.

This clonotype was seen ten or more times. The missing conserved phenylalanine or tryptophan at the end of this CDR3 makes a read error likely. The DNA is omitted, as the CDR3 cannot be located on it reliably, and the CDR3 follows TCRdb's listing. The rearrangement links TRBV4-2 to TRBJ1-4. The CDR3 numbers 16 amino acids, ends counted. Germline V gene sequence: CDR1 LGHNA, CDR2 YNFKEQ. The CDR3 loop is CASSQDYLGFSDNEKG.

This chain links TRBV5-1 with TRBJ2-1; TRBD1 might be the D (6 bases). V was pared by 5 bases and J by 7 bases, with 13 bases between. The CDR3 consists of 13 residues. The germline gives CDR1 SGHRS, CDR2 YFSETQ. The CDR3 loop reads CASRQGQNNEQFF. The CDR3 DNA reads TGCGCCAGCAGACAAGGACAGAATAATGAGCAGTTCTTC.

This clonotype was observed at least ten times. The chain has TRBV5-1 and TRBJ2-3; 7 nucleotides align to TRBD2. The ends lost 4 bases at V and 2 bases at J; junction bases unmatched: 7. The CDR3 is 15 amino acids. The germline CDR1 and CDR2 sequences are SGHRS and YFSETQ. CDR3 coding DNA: TGCGCCAGCAGCCGACCCGCGGGGGACACAGATACGCAGTATTTT. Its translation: CASSRPAGDTDTQYF.

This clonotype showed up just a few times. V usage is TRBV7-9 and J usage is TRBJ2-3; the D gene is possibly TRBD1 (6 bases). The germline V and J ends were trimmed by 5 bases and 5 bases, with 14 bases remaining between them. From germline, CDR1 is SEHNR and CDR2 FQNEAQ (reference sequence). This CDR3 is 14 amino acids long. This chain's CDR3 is CASSAAGVGDTQYF. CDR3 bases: TGTGCCAGCAGCGCCGCAGGGGTCGGAGATACGCAGTATTTT.

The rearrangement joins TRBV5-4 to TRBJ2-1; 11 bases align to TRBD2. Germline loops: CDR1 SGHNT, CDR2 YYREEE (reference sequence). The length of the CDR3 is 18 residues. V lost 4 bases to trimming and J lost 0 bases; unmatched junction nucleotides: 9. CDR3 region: CASSIQTSGASSYNEQFF. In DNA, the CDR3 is TGTGCCAGCAGCATTCAGACTAGCGGGGCGAGCTCCTACAATGAGCAGTTCTTC.

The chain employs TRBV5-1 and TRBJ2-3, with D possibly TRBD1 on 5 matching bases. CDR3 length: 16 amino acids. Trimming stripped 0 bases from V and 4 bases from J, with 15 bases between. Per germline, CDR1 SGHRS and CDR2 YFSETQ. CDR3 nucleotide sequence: TGCGCCAGCAGCTTGGGACAGTCAATGGGGCCAGATACGCAGTATTTT. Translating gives CASSLGQSMGPDTQYF.

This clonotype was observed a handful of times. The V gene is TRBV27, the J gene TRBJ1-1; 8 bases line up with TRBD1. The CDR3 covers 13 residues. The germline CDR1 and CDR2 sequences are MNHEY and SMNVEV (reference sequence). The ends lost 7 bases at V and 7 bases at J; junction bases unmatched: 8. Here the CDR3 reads CASTTWGTGEAFF. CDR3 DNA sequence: TGTGCCAGCACCACTTGGGGGACAGGTGAAGCTTTCTTT.

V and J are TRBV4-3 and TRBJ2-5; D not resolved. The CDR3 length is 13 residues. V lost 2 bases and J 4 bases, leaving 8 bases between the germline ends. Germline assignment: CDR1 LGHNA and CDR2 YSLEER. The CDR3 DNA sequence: TGCGCCAGCAGCCAATATAAAGGAGAGACCCAGTACTTC. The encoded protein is CASSQYKGETQYF.

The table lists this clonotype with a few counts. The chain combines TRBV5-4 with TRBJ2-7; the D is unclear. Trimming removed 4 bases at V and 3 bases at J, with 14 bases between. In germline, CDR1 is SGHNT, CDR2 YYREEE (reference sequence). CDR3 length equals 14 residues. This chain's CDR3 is CASSAGPSGYEQYF. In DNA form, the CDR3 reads TGTGCCAGCAGCGCCGGCCCTTCGGGCTACGAGCAGTACTTC.